This T cell receptor (beta chain) is drawn from a study of identical twins. Each CDR3 protein gets one entry after TCRdb re-called the 5' RACE reads with MiXCR. The sample gives about 520,000 distinct CDR3 sequences, around 20% of which show up once; 0.91% is in the top ten. CDR3 length equals 15 residues. Germline CDR1 SGDLS, CDR2 YYNGEE. Trimming removed 3 bases from V and 3 bases from J, with 15 bases in between. In its sample, this clonotype was seen a few times. These data also formed part of another study, on T cells expressing NK-cell markers.

The sequence was obtained from a woman between 18 and 29 years old in good health. Specimen: CD4+ T cells sorted from blood. The V gene is TRBV9, the J gene TRBJ2-5; D ambiguous. CDR3 residues: CASSEDQIWEETQYF. CDR3 DNA: TGTGCCAGCAGCGAAGACCAGATCTGGGAAGAGACCCAGTACTTC.